This T cell receptor beta chain was recovered during a study of blood T cell repertoires in COVID-19. Overall study context: From T cells, B-cell-depleted T cells, or PBMCs came the material, which was cDNA or gDNA.

This CDR3 comprises 14 residues. V shed 8 bases and J 2 bases; nucleotides not matched to a gene: 5. Germline CDR1 LNHDA, CDR2 SQIVND (reference sequence). Produced via immunoSEQ multiplex PCR; TCRdb's table is partial and in-frame only. The table includes some 200,000 clones, 94% detected once. The gene calls are TRBV19 and TRBJ2-3; 9 bases line up with TRBD1. This TCR derives from a man under 40 with COVID-19, enrolled during active disease. Material: peripheral blood. The CDR3: CASRTGDHTDTQYF. In DNA, the CDR3 is TGTGCCAGTCGGACAGGGGATCACACAGATACGCAGTATTTT.